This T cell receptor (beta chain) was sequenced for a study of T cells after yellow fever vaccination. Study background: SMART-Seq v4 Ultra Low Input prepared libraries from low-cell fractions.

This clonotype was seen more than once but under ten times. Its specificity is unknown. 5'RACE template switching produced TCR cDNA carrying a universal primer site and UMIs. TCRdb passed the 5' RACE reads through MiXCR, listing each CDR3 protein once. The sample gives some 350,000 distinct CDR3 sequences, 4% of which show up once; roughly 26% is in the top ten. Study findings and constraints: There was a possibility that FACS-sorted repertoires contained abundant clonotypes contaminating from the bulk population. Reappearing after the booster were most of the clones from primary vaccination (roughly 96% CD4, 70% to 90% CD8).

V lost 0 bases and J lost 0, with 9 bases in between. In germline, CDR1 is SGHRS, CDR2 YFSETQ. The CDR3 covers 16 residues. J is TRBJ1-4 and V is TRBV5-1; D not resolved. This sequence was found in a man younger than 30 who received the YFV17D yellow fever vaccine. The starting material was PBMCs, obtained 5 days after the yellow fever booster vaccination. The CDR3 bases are TGCGCCAGCAGCTTGGGCTCTCGGGCAACTAATGAAAAACTGTTTTTT. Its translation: CASSLGSRATNEKLFF.